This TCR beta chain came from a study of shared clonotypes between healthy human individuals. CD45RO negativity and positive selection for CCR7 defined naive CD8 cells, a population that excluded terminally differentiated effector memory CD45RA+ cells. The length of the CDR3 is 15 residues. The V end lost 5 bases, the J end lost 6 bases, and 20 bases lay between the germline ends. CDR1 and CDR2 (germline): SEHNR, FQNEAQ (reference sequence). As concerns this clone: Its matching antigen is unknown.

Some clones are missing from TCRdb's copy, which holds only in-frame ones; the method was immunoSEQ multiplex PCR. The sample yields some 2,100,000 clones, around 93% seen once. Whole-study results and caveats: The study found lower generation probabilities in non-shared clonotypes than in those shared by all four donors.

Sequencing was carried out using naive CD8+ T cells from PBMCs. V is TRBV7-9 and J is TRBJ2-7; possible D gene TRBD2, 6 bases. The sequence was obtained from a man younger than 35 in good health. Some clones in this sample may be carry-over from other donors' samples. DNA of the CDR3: TGTGCCAGCAGCCCTCCGACTAGTTACTGGTCCGAGCAGTACTTC. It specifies CASSPPTSYWSEQYF.